This T cell receptor beta chain comes out of a study of cytotoxic CD8 clonotypes in ibrutinib-treated CLL. General study points: Baseline clonality, above age-matched healthy donor levels, tracked circulating CD8+ T-cell counts.

To note about this clone: Its specificity is not known.

PBMCs were cryopreserved, and 1.5 to 2.5 micrograms of genomic DNA from them went into TCR beta libraries. This CDR3 has 17 residues. V gave up 0 bases and J gave up 0 bases, with 15 bases separating them. CDR1 and CDR2 from the germline V gene are SGHRS and YFSETQ. The planned depth of sequencing spanned 1 in 200,000 to 1 in 1 million T cells. The protocol was immunoSEQ multiplex PCR, while the TCRdb copy is restricted to in-frame clones and leaves out a portion. Among about 160,000 clones listed, roughly 86% were seen once. This specimen was PBMCs, taken after 12 months of ibrutinib treatment. This receptor was identified in a human donor with chronic lymphocytic leukemia. The chain combines TRBV5-1 with TRBJ1-1; D possibly corresponds to TRBD1 (6 bases). Here the CDR3 reads CASSLGGQRLVNTEAFF. In DNA form, the CDR3 reads TGCGCCAGCAGCTTGGGGGGACAACGGTTAGTGAACACTGAAGCTTTCTTT.